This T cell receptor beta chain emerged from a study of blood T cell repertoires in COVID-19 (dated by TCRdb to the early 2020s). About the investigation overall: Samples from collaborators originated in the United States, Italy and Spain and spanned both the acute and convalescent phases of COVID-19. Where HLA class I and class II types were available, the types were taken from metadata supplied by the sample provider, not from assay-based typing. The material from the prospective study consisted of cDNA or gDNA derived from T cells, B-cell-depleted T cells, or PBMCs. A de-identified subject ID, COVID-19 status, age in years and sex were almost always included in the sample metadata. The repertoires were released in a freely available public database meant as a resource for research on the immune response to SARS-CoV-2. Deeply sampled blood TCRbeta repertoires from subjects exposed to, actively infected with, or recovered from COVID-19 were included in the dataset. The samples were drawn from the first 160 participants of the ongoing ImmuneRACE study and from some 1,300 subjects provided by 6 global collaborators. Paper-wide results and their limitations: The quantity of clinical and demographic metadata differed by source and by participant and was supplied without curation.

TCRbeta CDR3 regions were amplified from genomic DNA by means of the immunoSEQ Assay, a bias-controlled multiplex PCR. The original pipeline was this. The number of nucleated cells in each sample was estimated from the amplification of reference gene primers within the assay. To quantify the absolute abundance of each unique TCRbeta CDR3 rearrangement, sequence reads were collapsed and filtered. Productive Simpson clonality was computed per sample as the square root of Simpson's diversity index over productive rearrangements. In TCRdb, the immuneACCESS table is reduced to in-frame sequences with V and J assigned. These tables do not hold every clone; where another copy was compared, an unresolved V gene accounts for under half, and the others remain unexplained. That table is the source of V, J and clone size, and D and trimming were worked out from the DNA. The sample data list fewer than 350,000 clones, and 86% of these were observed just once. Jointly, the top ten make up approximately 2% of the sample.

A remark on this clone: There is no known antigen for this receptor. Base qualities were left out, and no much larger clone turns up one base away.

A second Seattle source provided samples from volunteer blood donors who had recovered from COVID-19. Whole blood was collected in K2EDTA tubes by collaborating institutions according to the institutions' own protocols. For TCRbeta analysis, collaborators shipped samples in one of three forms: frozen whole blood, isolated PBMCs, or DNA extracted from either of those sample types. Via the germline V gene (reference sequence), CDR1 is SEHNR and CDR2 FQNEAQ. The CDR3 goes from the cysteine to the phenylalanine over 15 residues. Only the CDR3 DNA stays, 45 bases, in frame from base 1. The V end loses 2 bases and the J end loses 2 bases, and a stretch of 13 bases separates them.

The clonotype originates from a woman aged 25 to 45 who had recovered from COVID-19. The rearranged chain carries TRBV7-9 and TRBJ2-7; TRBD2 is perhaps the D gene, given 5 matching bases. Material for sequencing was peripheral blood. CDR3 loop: CASSLIPDFPYEQYF. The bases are TGTGCCAGCAGCTTAATACCGGACTTCCCCTACGAGCAGTACTTC.